What follows are 9 T cell receptor beta chains derived from one specimen sequenced in a study of technical replicates of blood from a few donors. Sequencing used immunoSEQ multiplex PCR; TCRdb keeps in-frame clones, though not all of them. The data show 100,000 or so clones, with around 96% seen just once and approximately 0.2% held by the top ten. Sequencing used T cells isolated from PBMCs. The receptor source for this set is a human donor in good health.

The V and J genes are TRBV2 and TRBJ1-2; D is perhaps TRBD1 (6 bases). The CDR3 has 13 residues. V lost 4 bases to trimming and J lost 6 bases, with 12 bases between them. Germline CDR1 reads SNHLY; CDR2 reads FYNNEI. CDR3 in DNA: TGTGCCAGCAGTGTCCGCAGGGGCGATGGCTACACCTTC. Amino acid sequence: CASSVRRGDGYTF.

The chain carries TRBV6-1 and TRBJ1-5, with TRBD1 matching 8 bases. Germline values: CDR1 MNHNS, CDR2 SASEGT. With V trimmed by 7 bases and J by 6 bases, 11 bases remained unmatched. The CDR3 runs to 15 residues. The CDR3 protein is CASTPLDRVAQPQHF. The CDR3, as DNA: TGTGCCAGCACCCCACTGGACAGGGTGGCTCAGCCCCAGCATTTT.

The chain is built from TRBV2 and TRBJ2-5, with a weak D call TRBD2 (6 bases). The length of the CDR3 is 14 residues. In germline, CDR1 is SNHLY, CDR2 FYNNEI. Trimming pared 8 bases from V and 5 bases from J, leaving 18 bases between. The CDR3 DNA is TGTGCCAGCGATAGATTGACACGGGGGGAGACCCAGTACTTC. Its translation: CASDRLTRGETQYF. The entire variable domain, with the rest obtained from reference TRBV2 and TRBJ2-5, is as follows: EPEVTQTPSHQVTQMGQEVILRCVPISNHLYFYWYRQILGQKVEFLVSFYNNEISEKSEIFDDQFSVERPDGSNFTLKIRSTKLEDSAMYFCASDRLTRGETQYFGPGTRLLVL.

The V gene is TRBV6-5, the J gene TRBJ2-3, with D maybe TRBD2 (6 bases). The germline CDR1 and CDR2 sequences are MNHEY and SVGAGI. Trimming pared 4 bases from V and 4 bases from J, leaving 15 bases between. The CDR3 spans 15 residues. The CDR3 region is CASSSSSELADTQYF. The CDR3 coding sequence is TGTGCCAGCAGTTCCTCTAGCGAGTTAGCAGATACGCAGTATTTT.

The CDR3 DNA follows: TGCGCCAGCAGCTTTCAGGGGGACACTGAAGCTTTCTTT. Its protein product is CASSFQGDTEAFF. This chain links TRBV5-1 with TRBJ1-1, with TRBD1 identical over 7 bases. CDR3 length equals 13 residues. V shed 2 bases and J 3 bases; nucleotides not matched to a gene: 1. Germline CDR1 and CDR2: SGHRS and YFSETQ.

This chain joins TRBV28 and TRBJ2-1, with TRBD1 matching 8 bases. This CDR3 is built from 14 residues. Germline loops: CDR1 MDHEN, CDR2 SYDVKM. Unmatched junction bases numbered 7, after V lost 8 bases and J lost 4 bases. For the CDR3, the DNA is TGTGCCAGCGACGGACAGGGTCTTTACAATGAGCAGTTCTTC. It specifies CASDGQGLYNEQFF. Based on the CDR3 plus reference TRBV28 and TRBJ2-1, the full variable domain is DVKVTQSSRYLVKRTGEKVFLECVQDMDHENMFWYRQDPGLGLRLIYFSYDVKMKEKGDIPEGYSVSREKKERFSLILESASTNQTSMYLCASDGQGLYNEQFFGPGTRLTVL.

The rearrangement joins TRBV28 to TRBJ2-3; TRBD2 aligns across 14 bases. J was trimmed by 3 bases and V by 5 bases; bases with no gene match: 10. The germline gives CDR1 MDHEN, CDR2 SYDVKM. The CDR3 sequence is 18 residues long. The DNA for the CDR3 is TGTGCCAGCAGTGCTGCCGGACTAGCGGGAGGAGGGACAGATACGCAGTATTTT. This encodes CASSAAGLAGGGTDTQYF.

The rearrangement links TRBV7-7 to TRBJ1-3, with TRBD1 matching 8 bases. Germline CDR1 SSHAT, CDR2 FNYEAQ (reference sequence). After removal of 4 bases from V and 3 bases from J, the junction contained 8 bases not matched to a gene. There are 16 residues in the CDR3. CDR3 in DNA: TGTGCCAGCAGCTCCGGACAGGGCCTGATTGGAAACACCATATATTTT. Encoded protein: CASSSGQGLIGNTIYF.

The chain joins TRBV28 to TRBJ2-3; TRBD2 matches 8 bases. V trimming: 6 bases; J trimming: 0 bases; junction bases outside the gene matches: 11. CDR1 and CDR2 (germline): MDHEN, SYDVKM. There are 17 residues in the CDR3. This chain's CDR3 is CASRPGTSVPSTDTQYF. The CDR3 DNA is TGTGCCAGCAGACCCGGGACTAGTGTGCCTAGCACAGATACGCAGTATTTT. Together with reference TRBV28 and TRBJ2-3, the CDR3 gives the full variable domain: DVKVTQSSRYLVKRTGEKVFLECVQDMDHENMFWYRQDPGLGLRLIYFSYDVKMKEKGDIPEGYSVSREKKERFSLILESASTNQTSMYLCASRPGTSVPSTDTQYFGPGTRLTVL.